This is a list of T cell receptor beta chains from one sample in a study of control samples from healthy donors and cancer patients. Repertoires were generated with immunoSEQ multiplex PCR, while TCRdb's copy carries only in-frame clones and drops some. The sample consists of some 140,000 clones, roughly 92% of them appearing once. The sequencing input was blood. Receptors originate from a young man in good health. CDR3s include the opening cysteine and the closing phenylalanine or tryptophan. A D gene is named only where the DNA matches it firmly. Clone size appears in some rows only: once, few, many, or a class for an expanded clone.

clone_size: -; v_call: TRBV28; d_call: -; j_call: TRBJ1-2; cdr3_length: 16; cdr3_aa: CASSSPTPGLNYGYTF; cdr3_nt: TGTGCCAGCAGTTCGCCTACCCCGGGACTCAACTATGGCTACACCTTC
clone_size: -; v_call: TRBV20-1; d_call: -; j_call: TRBJ1-2; cdr3_length: 13; cdr3_aa: CSASPSGLRGYTF; cdr3_nt: TGCAGTGCTAGTCCCTCAGGGTTACGAGGCTACACCTTC
clone_size: -; v_call: TRBV5-1; d_call: TRBD1; j_call: TRBJ1-1; cdr3_length: 15; cdr3_aa: CASSPRTGGITEAFF; cdr3_nt: TGCGCCAGCAGCCCAAGGACAGGGGGAATCACTGAAGCTTTCTTT
clone_size: once; v_call: TRBV11-3; d_call: TRBD2; j_call: TRBJ2-7; cdr3_length: 14; cdr3_aa: CASPLPGRASEQYF; cdr3_nt: TGTGCCAGCCCCCTACCAGGGAGGGCTAGCGAGCAGTACTTC
clone_size: -; v_call: TRBV5-4; d_call: TRBD1; j_call: TRBJ1-2; cdr3_length: 15; cdr3_aa: CASSLPRDSSYGYTF; cdr3_nt: TGTGCCAGCAGCTTGCCCAGGGACAGTAGCTATGGCTACACCTTC
clone_size: once; v_call: TRBV9; d_call: -; j_call: TRBJ1-1; cdr3_length: 14; cdr3_aa: CASSASGFFSEAFF; cdr3_nt: TGTGCCAGCAGCGCCTCCGGGTTCTTTAGTGAAGCTTTCTTT
clone_size: -; v_call: TRBV29-1; d_call: -; j_call: TRBJ2-1; cdr3_length: 12; cdr3_aa: CSVVWLGNEQFF; cdr3_nt: TGCAGCGTTGTCTGGCTCGGCAATGAGCAGTTCTTC
clone_size: once; v_call: TRBV19; d_call: -; j_call: TRBJ2-1; cdr3_length: 15; cdr3_aa: CASSIIQGGFNEQFF; cdr3_nt: TGTGCCAGTAGTATAATCCAGGGTGGATTCAATGAGCAGTTCTTC
clone_size: -; v_call: TRBV6-8; d_call: -; j_call: TRBJ1-2; cdr3_length: 13; cdr3_aa: CASSLGQFGGYTF; cdr3_nt: TGTGCCAGCAGTTTGGGTCAGTTCGGTGGCTACACCTTC
clone_size: -; v_call: TRBV7-8; d_call: -; j_call: TRBJ2-7; cdr3_length: 13; cdr3_aa: CASSTDGRGEQYF; cdr3_nt: TGTGCCAGCAGCACAGACGGTCGAGGGGAGCAGTACTTC
clone_size: -; v_call: TRBV20-1; d_call: TRBD2; j_call: TRBJ2-1; cdr3_length: 15; cdr3_aa: CSASSPAGDYNEQFF; cdr3_nt: TGCAGTGCTAGTTCCCCAGCGGGAGACTACAATGAGCAGTTCTTC
clone_size: -; v_call: TRBV7-9; d_call: -; j_call: TRBJ1-1; cdr3_length: 14; cdr3_aa: CASSLGVGITEAFF; cdr3_nt: TGTGCCAGCAGCTTAGGGGTAGGGATCACTGAAGCTTTCTTT
clone_size: -; v_call: TRBV6-6; d_call: -; j_call: TRBJ2-2; cdr3_length: 13; cdr3_aa: CASNIARTGELFF; cdr3_nt: TGTGCCAGCAACATCGCCAGGACCGGGGAGCTGTTTTTT
clone_size: -; v_call: TRBV28; d_call: -; j_call: TRBJ1-2; cdr3_length: 14; cdr3_aa: CASSLSVTPYGYTF; cdr3_nt: TGTGCCAGCAGTTTATCGGTGACTCCCTATGGCTACACCTTC
clone_size: -; v_call: TRBV28; d_call: -; j_call: TRBJ1-5; cdr3_length: 12; cdr3_aa: CASGQNFQPQHF; cdr3_nt: TGTGCCAGCGGCCAAAATTTTCAGCCCCAGCATTTT
clone_size: -; v_call: TRBV7-2; d_call: -; j_call: TRBJ2-3; cdr3_length: 18; cdr3_aa: CASSLVMVRDLLADTQYF; cdr3_nt: TGTGCCAGCAGCTTAGTAATGGTGCGGGACCTATTGGCCGATACGCAGTATTTT
clone_size: -; v_call: TRBV6-1; d_call: -; j_call: TRBJ1-1; cdr3_length: 13; cdr3_aa: CASSERENTEAFF; cdr3_nt: TGTGCCAGCAGTGAAAGGGAGAACACTGAAGCTTTCTTT
clone_size: -; v_call: TRBV28; d_call: -; j_call: TRBJ2-1; cdr3_length: 16; cdr3_aa: CASSFSVAEAYNEQFF; cdr3_nt: TGTGCCAGCAGTTTCTCGGTAGCAGAAGCCTACAATGAGCAGTTCTTC
clone_size: -; v_call: TRBV10-1; d_call: -; j_call: TRBJ2-2; cdr3_length: 15; cdr3_aa: CASSERRGDTGELFF; cdr3_nt: TGCGCCAGCAGTGAGCGCCGGGGAGACACCGGGGAGCTGTTTTTT
clone_size: -; v_call: TRBV7-9; d_call: -; j_call: TRBJ2-3; cdr3_length: 16; cdr3_aa: CASSFRLSTSTDTQYF; cdr3_nt: TGTGCCAGCAGCTTTCGACTTTCTACTAGCACAGATACGCAGTATTTT
clone_size: few; v_call: TRBV4-2; d_call: TRBD2; j_call: TRBJ2-7; cdr3_length: 17; cdr3_aa: CASSQASAGVVSYEQYF; cdr3_nt: TGTGCCAGCAGCCAAGCGTCTGCGGGAGTAGTATCCTACGAGCAGTACTTC
clone_size: -; v_call: TRBV27; d_call: TRBD1; j_call: TRBJ1-2; cdr3_length: 15; cdr3_aa: CASSFRAGQTYGYTF; cdr3_nt: TGTGCCAGCAGTTTCCGCGCGGGACAGACCTATGGCTACACCTTC
clone_size: -; v_call: TRBV2; d_call: TRBD1; j_call: TRBJ1-1; cdr3_length: 14; cdr3_aa: CASVPGQLNTEAFF; cdr3_nt: TGTGCCAGCGTTCCGGGACAGCTGAACACTGAAGCTTTCTTT
clone_size: -; v_call: TRBV30; d_call: TRBD1; j_call: TRBJ2-1; cdr3_length: 19; cdr3_aa: CAWSAIGTGIRMSGNEQFF; cdr3_nt: TGTGCCTGGAGTGCGATCGGGACAGGAATTAGGATGAGTGGGAATGAGCAGTTCTTC
clone_size: -; v_call: TRBV5-4; d_call: TRBD1; j_call: TRBJ1-1; cdr3_length: 15; cdr3_aa: CASSGHRDRVTEAFF; cdr3_nt: TGTGCCAGCAGCGGGCACCGGGACAGGGTTACCGAAGCTTTCTTT
clone_size: -; v_call: TRBV5-8; d_call: -; j_call: TRBJ1-5; cdr3_length: 12; cdr3_aa: CASRLNNQPQHF; cdr3_nt: TGTGCCAGCAGGCTCAACAATCAGCCCCAGCATTTT
clone_size: -; v_call: TRBV27; d_call: -; j_call: TRBJ1-1; cdr3_length: 17; cdr3_aa: CASSSLGGRVILTEAFF; cdr3_nt: TGTGCCAGCAGTAGCCTCGGGGGCAGGGTAATATTAACTGAAGCTTTCTTT
clone_size: -; v_call: TRBV7-6; d_call: -; j_call: TRBJ2-1; cdr3_length: 15; cdr3_aa: CASSLGEVSYNEQFF; cdr3_nt: TGTGCCAGCAGCTTAGGTGAAGTCTCCTACAATGAGCAGTTCTTC
clone_size: -; v_call: TRBV29-1; d_call: TRBD2; j_call: TRBJ2-4; cdr3_length: 15; cdr3_aa: CSVKRLAGGGNIQYF; cdr3_nt: TGCAGCGTTAAACGACTAGCGGGAGGTGGGAACATTCAGTACTTC
clone_size: -; v_call: TRBV5-1; d_call: -; j_call: TRBJ2-7; cdr3_length: 16; cdr3_aa: CASSLERQGSSYEQYF; cdr3_nt: TGCGCCAGCAGCTTGGAGCGTCAGGGAAGCTCCTACGAGCAGTACTTC
clone_size: -; v_call: TRBV9; d_call: -; j_call: TRBJ1-1; cdr3_length: 13; cdr3_aa: CASSVAEVTEAFF; cdr3_nt: TGTGCCAGCAGCGTCGCCGAAGTCACTGAAGCTTTCTTT
clone_size: -; v_call: TRBV18; d_call: -; j_call: TRBJ1-1; cdr3_length: 13; cdr3_aa: CASSPQADTEAFF; cdr3_nt: TGTGCCAGCTCACCACAGGCAGACACTGAAGCTTTCTTT
clone_size: few; v_call: TRBV6-2/TRBV6-3; d_call: TRBD2; j_call: TRBJ2-3; cdr3_length: 15; cdr3_aa: CASSLQAGPTDTQYF; cdr3_nt: TGTGCCAGCAGTTTACAAGCGGGACCCACAGATACGCAGTATTTT
clone_size: -; v_call: TRBV28; d_call: -; j_call: TRBJ1-1; cdr3_length: 15; cdr3_aa: CASSTPSGGFGEAFF; cdr3_nt: TGTGCCAGCAGTACCCCATCGGGGGGATTCGGTGAAGCTTTCTTT
clone_size: -; v_call: TRBV28; d_call: -; j_call: TRBJ1-3; cdr3_length: 13; cdr3_aa: CASRRASGNTIYF; cdr3_nt: TGTGCCAGCAGGAGGGCCTCTGGAAACACCATATATTTT
clone_size: -; v_call: TRBV7-2; d_call: -; j_call: TRBJ2-5; cdr3_length: 14; cdr3_aa: CASSDRTIQETQYF; cdr3_nt: TGTGCCAGCAGCGACCGGACTATCCAAGAGACCCAGTACTTC
clone_size: -; v_call: TRBV27; d_call: -; j_call: TRBJ2-7; cdr3_length: 9; cdr3_aa: CASGYEQYF; cdr3_nt: TGTGCCAGCGGCTACGAGCAGTACTTC
clone_size: once; v_call: TRBV25-1; d_call: TRBD2; j_call: TRBJ2-1; cdr3_length: 16; cdr3_aa: CASSEYPSGRISEQFF; cdr3_nt: TGTGCCAGCAGTGAATATCCTAGCGGGAGAATCAGTGAGCAGTTCTTC
clone_size: -; v_call: TRBV9; d_call: -; j_call: TRBJ2-1; cdr3_length: 16; cdr3_aa: CASSVGGFQSYNEQFF; cdr3_nt: TGTGCCAGCAGCGTAGGGGGATTTCAATCCTACAATGAGCAGTTCTTC
clone_size: -; v_call: TRBV4-1; d_call: -; j_call: TRBJ1-2; cdr3_length: 16; cdr3_aa: CASSQDHQGSNYGYTF; cdr3_nt: TGCGCCAGCAGCCAAGATCATCAGGGATCTAACTATGGCTACACCTTC
clone_size: few; v_call: TRBV28; d_call: TRBD1; j_call: TRBJ1-2; cdr3_length: 14; cdr3_aa: CASSLSGQGAGYTF; cdr3_nt: TGTGCCAGCAGTTTAAGCGGGCAGGGGGCTGGCTACACCTTC
clone_size: few; v_call: TRBV7-3; d_call: TRBD2; j_call: TRBJ2-2; cdr3_length: 19; cdr3_aa: CASSLHSSGRAANTGELFF; cdr3_nt: TGTGCCAGCAGCTTACATTCCAGCGGGAGGGCCGCGAACACCGGGGAGCTGTTTTTT
clone_size: -; v_call: TRBV10-3; d_call: TRBD2; j_call: TRBJ2-3; cdr3_length: 14; cdr3_aa: CAIDEAGGPDTQYF; cdr3_nt: TGTGCCATTGACGAAGCGGGAGGCCCCGATACGCAGTATTTT
clone_size: -; v_call: TRBV28; d_call: -; j_call: TRBJ1-4; cdr3_length: 14; cdr3_aa: CASSSTMSDEKLFF; cdr3_nt: TGTGCCAGCAGTTCGACCATGTCAGATGAAAAACTGTTTTTT
clone_size: -; v_call: TRBV15; d_call: -; j_call: TRBJ1-4; cdr3_length: 13; cdr3_aa: CATSKGRVEKLFF; cdr3_nt: TGTGCCACCAGCAAGGGGCGGGTTGAAAAACTGTTTTTT
clone_size: -; v_call: TRBV28; d_call: TRBD2; j_call: TRBJ2-2; cdr3_length: 16; cdr3_aa: CASSGSGRGRTGELFF; cdr3_nt: TGTGCCAGCAGTGGGAGCGGGAGGGGACGCACCGGGGAGCTGTTTTTT
clone_size: -; v_call: TRBV7-2; d_call: -; j_call: TRBJ1-2; cdr3_length: 14; cdr3_aa: CASSLGPGNSGYTF; cdr3_nt: TGTGCCAGCAGCTTAGGTCCGGGGAACAGTGGCTACACCTTC
clone_size: -; v_call: TRBV5-1; d_call: -; j_call: TRBJ1-6; cdr3_length: 15; cdr3_aa: CASSLGTAENSPLHF; cdr3_nt: TGCGCCAGCAGCTTGGGGACAGCAGAAAATTCACCCCTCCACTTT
clone_size: -; v_call: TRBV28; d_call: -; j_call: TRBJ1-2; cdr3_length: 15; cdr3_aa: CASMELVGGAGGYTF; cdr3_nt: TGTGCCAGCATGGAGCTAGTGGGGGGGGCAGGTGGCTACACCTTC
clone_size: -; v_call: TRBV11-3; d_call: TRBD2; j_call: TRBJ2-2; cdr3_length: 17; cdr3_aa: CASSLPNSGRGSGELFF; cdr3_nt: TGTGCCAGCAGCTTACCCAATAGCGGGAGGGGTTCCGGGGAGCTGTTTTTT
clone_size: -; v_call: TRBV4-2; d_call: TRBD2; j_call: TRBJ2-1; cdr3_length: 16; cdr3_aa: CASSQDSGGSYNEQFF; cdr3_nt: TGTGCCAGCAGCCAAGATTCTGGCGGGAGCTACAATGAGCAGTTCTTC
clone_size: -; v_call: TRBV20-1; d_call: -; j_call: TRBJ1-2; cdr3_length: 11; cdr3_aa: CSAVQMGGYTF; cdr3_nt: TGCAGTGCCGTTCAGATGGGTGGCTACACCTTC
clone_size: once; v_call: TRBV28; d_call: TRBD2; j_call: TRBJ2-4; cdr3_length: 18; cdr3_aa: CASSLTSGRAPRKNIQYF; cdr3_nt: TGTGCCAGCAGTCTGACTAGCGGGAGGGCCCCCCGTAAAAACATTCAGTACTTC